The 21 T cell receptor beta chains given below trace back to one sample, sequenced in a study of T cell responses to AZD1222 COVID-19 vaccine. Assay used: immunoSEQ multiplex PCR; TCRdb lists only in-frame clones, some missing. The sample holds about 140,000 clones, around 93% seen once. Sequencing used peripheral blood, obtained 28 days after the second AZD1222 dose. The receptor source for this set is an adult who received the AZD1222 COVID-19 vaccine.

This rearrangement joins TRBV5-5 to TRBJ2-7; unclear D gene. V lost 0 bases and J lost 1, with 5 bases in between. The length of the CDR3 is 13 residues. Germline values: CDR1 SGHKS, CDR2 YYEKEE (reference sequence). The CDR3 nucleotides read TGTGCCAGCAGCTTGGCAGGTTCCTACGAGCAGTACTTC. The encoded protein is CASSLAGSYEQYF.

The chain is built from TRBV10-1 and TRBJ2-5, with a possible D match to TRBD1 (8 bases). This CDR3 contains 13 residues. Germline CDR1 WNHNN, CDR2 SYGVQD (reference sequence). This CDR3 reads CGLQGEGGETQYF. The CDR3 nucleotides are TGCGGACTACAGGGGGAGGGAGGGGAGACCCAGTACTTC.

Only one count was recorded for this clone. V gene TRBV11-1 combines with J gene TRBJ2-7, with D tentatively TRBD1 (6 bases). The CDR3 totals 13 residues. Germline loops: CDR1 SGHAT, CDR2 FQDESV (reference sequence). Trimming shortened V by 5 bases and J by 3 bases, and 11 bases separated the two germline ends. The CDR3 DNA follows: TGTGCCAGCAGCAGAGGACAGTTCTACGAGCAGTACTTC. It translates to CASSRGQFYEQYF.

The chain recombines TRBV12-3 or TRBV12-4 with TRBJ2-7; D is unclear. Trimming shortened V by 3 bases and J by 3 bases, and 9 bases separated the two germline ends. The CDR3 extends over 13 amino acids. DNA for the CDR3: TGTGCCAGCAGTTTGGTGGGCTTCTACGAGCAGTACTTC. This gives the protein CASSLVGFYEQYF.

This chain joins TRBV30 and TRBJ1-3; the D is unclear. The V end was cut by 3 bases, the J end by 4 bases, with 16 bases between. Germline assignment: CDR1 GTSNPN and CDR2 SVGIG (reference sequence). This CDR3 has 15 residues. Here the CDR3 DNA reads TGTGCCTGGAGGCCGCAGGCAACAATCGGAAACACCATATATTTT. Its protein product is CAWRPQATIGNTIYF.

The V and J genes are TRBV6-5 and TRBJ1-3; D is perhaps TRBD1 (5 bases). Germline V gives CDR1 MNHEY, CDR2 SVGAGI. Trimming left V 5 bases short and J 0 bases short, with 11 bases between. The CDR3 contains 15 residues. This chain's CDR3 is CASSTGPNSGNTIYF. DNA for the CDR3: TGTGCCAGCAGTACGGGACCGAACTCTGGAAACACCATATATTTT.

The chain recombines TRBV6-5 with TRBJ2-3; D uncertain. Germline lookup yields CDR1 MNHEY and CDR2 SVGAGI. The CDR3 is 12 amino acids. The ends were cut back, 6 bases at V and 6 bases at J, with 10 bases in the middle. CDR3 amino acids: CASSRSPDTQYF. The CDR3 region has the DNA TGTGCCAGCAGCCGCAGCCCGGATACGCAGTATTTT.

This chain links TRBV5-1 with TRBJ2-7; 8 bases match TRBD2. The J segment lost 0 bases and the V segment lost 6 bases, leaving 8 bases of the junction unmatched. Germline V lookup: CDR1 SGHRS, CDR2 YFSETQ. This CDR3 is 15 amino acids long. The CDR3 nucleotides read TGCGCCAGCAAGACCAATAGCGGGAACTCCTACGAGCAGTACTTC. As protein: CASKTNSGNSYEQYF. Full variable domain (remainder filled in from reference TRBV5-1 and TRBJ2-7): KAGVTQTPRYLIKTRGQQVTLSCSPISGHRSVSWYQQTPGQGLQFLFEYFSETQRNKGNFPGRFSGRQFSNSRSEMNVSTLELGDSALYLCASKTNSGNSYEQYFGPGTRLTVT.

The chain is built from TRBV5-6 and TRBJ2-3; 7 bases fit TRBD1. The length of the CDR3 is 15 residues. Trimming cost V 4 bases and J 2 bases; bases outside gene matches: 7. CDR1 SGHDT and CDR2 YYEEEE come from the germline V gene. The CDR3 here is CASSPGQELTDTQYF. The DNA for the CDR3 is TGTGCCAGCAGCCCAGGACAGGAGCTCACAGATACGCAGTATTTT.

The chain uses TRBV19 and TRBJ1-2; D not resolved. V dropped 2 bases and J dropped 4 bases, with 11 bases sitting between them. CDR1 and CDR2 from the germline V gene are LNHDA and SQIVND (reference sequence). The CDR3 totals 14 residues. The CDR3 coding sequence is TGTGCCAGTAGTATAAACACTATACTCTATGGCTACACCTTC. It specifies CASSINTILYGYTF.

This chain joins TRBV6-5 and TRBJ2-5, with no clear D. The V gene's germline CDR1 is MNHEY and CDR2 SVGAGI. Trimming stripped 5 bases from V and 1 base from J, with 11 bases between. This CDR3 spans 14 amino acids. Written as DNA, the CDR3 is TGTGCCAGCAGTCGAACCCGATTCCAAGAGACCCAGTACTTC. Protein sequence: CASSRTRFQETQYF.

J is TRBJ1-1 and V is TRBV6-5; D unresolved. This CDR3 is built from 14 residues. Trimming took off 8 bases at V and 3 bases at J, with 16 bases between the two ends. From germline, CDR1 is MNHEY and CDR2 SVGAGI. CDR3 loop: CASGMRPLDTEAFF. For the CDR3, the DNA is TGTGCCAGCGGGATGAGGCCCTTAGACACTGAAGCTTTCTTT.

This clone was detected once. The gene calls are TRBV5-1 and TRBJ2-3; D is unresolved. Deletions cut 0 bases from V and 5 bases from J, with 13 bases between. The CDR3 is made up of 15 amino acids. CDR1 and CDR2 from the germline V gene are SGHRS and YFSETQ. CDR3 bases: TGCGCCAGCAGCTTGGCCCGAGAGTCTGAAGATACGCAGTATTTT. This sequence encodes CASSLARESEDTQYF.

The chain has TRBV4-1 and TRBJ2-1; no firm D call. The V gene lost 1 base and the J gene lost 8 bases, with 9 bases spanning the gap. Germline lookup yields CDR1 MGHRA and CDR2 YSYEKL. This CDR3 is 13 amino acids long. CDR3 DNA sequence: TGCGCCAGCAGCCAAGGAGTCGTCTATGAGCAGTTCTTC. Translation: CASSQGVVYEQFF.

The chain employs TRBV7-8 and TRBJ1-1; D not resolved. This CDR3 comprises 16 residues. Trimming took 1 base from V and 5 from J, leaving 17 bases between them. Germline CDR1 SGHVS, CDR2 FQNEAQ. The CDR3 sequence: CASSLEGGFFGTEAFF. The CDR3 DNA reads TGTGCCAGCAGCTTAGAGGGTGGATTTTTTGGTACTGAAGCTTTCTTT.

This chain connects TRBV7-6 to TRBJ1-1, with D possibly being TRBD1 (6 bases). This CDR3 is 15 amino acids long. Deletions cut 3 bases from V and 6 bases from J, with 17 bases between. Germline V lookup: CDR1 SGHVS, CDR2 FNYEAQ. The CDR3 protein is CASSLGGEGTAEAFF. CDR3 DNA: TGTGCCAGCAGCTTGGGGGGCGAGGGTACCGCTGAAGCTTTCTTT.

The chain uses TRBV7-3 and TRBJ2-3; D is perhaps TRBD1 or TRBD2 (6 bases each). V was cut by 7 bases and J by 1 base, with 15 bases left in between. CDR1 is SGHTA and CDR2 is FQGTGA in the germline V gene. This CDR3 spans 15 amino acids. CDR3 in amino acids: CASTEGGRGTDTQYF. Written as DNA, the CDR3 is TGTGCCAGCACGGAGGGGGGCAGGGGCACAGATACGCAGTATTTT.

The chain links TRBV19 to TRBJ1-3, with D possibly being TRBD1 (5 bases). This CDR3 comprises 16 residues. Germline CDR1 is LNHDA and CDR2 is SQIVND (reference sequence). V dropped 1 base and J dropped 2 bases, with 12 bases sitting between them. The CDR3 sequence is CASSIVGGGPGNTIYF. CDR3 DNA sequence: TGTGCCAGTAGTATAGTCGGCGGGGGACCTGGAAACACCATATATTTT.

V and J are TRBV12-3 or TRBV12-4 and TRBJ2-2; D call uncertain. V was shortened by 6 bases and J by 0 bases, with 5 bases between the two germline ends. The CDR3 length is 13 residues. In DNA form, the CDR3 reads TGTGCCAGCAGATTGACGAACACCGGGGAGCTGTTTTTT. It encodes CASRLTNTGELFF.

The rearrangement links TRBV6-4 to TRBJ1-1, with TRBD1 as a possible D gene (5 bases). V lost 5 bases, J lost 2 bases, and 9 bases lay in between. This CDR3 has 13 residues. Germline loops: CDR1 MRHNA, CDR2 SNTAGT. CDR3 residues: CASSPGDNTEAFF. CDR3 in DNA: TGTGCCAGCAGTCCGGGGGACAACACTGAAGCTTTCTTT.

The CDR3 loop reads CASSLAGGSYGYTF. CDR3 coding DNA: TGTGCCAGCAGCTTAGCTGGGGGATCCTATGGCTACACCTTC. V and J are TRBV7-2 and TRBJ1-2, with D possibly matching TRBD1 (5 bases). Per the germline V gene, CDR1 is SGHTA and CDR2 is FQGNSA. Trimming cost V 0 bases and J 4 bases, with 9 bases left between them. The CDR3 runs 14 residues.